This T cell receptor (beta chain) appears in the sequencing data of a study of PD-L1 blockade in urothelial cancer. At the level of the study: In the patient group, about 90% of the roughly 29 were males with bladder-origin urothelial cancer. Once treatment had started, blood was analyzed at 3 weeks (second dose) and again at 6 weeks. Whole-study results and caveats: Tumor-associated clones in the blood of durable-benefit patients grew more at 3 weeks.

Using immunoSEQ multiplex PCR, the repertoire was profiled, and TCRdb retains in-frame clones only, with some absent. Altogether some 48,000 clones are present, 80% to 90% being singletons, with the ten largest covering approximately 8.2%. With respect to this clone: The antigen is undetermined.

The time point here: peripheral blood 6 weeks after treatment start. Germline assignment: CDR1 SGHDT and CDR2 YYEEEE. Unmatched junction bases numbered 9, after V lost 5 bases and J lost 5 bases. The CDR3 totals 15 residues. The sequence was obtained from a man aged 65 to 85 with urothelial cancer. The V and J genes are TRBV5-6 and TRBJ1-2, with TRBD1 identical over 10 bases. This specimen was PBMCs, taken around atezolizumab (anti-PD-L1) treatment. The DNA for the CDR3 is TGTGCCAGCAGACCCGGGACAGGGGCAGGGTATGGCTACACCTTC. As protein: CASRPGTGAGYGYTF.